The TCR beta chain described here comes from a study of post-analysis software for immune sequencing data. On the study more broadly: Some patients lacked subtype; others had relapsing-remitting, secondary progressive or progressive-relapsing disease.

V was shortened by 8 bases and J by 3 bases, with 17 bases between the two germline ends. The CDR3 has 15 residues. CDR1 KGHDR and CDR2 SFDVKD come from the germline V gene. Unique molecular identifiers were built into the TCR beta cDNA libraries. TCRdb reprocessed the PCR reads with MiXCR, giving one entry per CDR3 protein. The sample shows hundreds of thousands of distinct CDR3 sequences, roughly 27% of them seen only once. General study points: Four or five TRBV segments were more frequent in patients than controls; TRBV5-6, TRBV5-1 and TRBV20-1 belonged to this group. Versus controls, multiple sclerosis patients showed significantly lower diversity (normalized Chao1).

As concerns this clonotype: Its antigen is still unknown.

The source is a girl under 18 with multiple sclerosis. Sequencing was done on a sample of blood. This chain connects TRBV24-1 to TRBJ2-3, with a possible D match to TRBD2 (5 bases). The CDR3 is CATKKSGYQTDTQYF. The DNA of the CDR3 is TGTGCCACCAAGAAGAGCGGATACCAAACAGATACGCAGTATTTT.